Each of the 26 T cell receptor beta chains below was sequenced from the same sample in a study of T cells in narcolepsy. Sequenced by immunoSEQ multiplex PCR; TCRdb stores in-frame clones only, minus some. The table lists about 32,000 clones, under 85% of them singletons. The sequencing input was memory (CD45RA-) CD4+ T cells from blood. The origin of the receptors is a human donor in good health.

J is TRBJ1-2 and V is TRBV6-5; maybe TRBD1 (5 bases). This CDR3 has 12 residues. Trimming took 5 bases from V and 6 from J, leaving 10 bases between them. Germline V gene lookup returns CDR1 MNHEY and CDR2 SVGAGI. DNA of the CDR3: TGTGCCAGCAGTAGGGGCGGAGATGGCTACACCTTC. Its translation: CASSRGGDGYTF.

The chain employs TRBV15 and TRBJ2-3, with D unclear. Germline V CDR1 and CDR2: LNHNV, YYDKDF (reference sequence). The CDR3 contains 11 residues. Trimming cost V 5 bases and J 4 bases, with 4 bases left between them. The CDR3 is CATSLSDTQYF. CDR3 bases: TGTGCCACCAGCCTCTCAGATACGCAGTATTTT. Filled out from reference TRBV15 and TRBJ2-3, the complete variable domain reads DAMVIQNPRYQVTQFGKPVTLSCSQTLNHNVMYWYQQKSSQAPKLLFHYYDKDFNNEADTPDNFQSRRPNTSFCFLDIRSPGLGDTAMYLCATSLSDTQYFGPGTRLTVL.

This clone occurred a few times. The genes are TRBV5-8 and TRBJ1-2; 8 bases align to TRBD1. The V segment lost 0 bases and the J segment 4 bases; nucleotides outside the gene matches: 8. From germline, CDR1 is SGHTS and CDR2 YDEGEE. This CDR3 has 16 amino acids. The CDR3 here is CASSLGGTGELYGYTF. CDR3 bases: TGTGCCAGCAGCTTGGGCGGGACAGGTGAACTCTATGGCTACACCTTC.

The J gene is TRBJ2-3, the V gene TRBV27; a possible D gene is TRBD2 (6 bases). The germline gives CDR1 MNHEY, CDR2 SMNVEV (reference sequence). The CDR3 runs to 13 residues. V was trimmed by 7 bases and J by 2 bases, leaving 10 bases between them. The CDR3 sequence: CASMEGNTDTQYF. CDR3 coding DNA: TGTGCCAGCATGGAGGGGAACACAGATACGCAGTATTTT.

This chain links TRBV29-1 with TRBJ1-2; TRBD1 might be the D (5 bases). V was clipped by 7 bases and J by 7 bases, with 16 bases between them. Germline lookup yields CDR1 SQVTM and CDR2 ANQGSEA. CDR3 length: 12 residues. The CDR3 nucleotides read TGCAGCGCTAACCAGGGTTGGGGTGGCTACACCTTC. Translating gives CSANQGWGGYTF.

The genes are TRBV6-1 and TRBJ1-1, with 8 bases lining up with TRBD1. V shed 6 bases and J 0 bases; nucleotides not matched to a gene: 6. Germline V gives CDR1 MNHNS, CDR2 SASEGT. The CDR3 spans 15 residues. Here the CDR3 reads CASSASGQVNTEAFF. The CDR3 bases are TGTGCCAGCAGCGCCTCGGGACAGGTGAACACTGAAGCTTTCTTT.

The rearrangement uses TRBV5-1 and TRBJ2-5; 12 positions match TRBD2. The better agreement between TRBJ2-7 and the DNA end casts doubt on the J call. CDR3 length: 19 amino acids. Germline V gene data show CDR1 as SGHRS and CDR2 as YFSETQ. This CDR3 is CASSLSNLAGGPLIYEQYF. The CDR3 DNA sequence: TGCGCCAGCAGCTTGAGTAATCTAGCGGGAGGGCCGCTGATCTACGAGCAGTACTTC.

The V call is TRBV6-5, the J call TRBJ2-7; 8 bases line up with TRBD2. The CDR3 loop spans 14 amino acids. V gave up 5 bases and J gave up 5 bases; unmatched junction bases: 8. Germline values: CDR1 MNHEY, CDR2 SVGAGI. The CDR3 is CASSEWTSPHEQYF. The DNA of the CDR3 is TGTGCCAGCAGTGAATGGACTAGCCCCCACGAGCAGTACTTC.

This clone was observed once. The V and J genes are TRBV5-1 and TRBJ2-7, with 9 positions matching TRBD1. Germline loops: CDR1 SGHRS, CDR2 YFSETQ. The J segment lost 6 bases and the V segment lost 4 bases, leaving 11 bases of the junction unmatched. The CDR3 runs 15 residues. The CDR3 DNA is TGCGCCAGCAGCCTCGAACTGGGACAGGGTATCGAGCAGTACTTC. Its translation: CASSLELGQGIEQYF.

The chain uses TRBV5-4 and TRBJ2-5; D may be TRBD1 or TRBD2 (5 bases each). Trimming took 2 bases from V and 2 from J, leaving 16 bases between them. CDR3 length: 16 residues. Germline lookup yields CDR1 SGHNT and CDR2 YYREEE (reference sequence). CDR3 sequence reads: CASSLEADWGQETQYF. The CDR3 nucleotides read TGTGCCAGCAGCTTAGAAGCGGATTGGGGGCAAGAGACCCAGTACTTC.

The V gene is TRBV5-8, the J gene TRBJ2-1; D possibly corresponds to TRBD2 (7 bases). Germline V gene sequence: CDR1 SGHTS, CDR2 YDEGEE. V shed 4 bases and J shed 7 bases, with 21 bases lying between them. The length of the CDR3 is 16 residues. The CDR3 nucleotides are TGTGCCAGCAGCCGAGCGGGGCAGGGGTACCTAAATGAGCAGTTCTTC. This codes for CASSRAGQGYLNEQFF.

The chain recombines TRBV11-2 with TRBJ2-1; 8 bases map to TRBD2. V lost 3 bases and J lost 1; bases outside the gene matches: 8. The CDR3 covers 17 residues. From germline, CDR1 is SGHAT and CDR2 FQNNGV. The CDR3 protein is CASSFRVAGLSYNEQFF. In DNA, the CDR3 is TGTGCCAGCAGCTTCCGGGTAGCGGGGCTATCCTACAATGAGCAGTTCTTC.

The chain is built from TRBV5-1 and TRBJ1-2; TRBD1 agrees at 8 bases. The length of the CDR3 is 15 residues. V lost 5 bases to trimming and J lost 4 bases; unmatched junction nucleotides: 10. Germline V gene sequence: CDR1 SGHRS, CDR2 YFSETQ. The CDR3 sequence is CASSPGGGPVYGYTF. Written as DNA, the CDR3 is TGCGCCAGCAGTCCAGGGGGCGGTCCCGTCTATGGCTACACCTTC.

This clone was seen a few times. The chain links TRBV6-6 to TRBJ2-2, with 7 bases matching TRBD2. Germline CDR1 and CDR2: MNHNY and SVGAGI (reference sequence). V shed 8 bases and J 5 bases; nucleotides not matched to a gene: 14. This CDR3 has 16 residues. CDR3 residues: CASGTAGVGGTGELFF. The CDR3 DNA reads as TGTGCCAGCGGGACTGCGGGAGTGGGGGGAACCGGGGAGCTGTTTTTT.

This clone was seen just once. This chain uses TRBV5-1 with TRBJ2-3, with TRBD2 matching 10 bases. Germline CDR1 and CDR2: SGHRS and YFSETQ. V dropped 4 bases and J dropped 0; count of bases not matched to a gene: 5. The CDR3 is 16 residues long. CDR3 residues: CASSPRLAGSTDTQYF. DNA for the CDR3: TGCGCCAGCAGCCCCCGACTAGCGGGTAGCACAGATACGCAGTATTTT.

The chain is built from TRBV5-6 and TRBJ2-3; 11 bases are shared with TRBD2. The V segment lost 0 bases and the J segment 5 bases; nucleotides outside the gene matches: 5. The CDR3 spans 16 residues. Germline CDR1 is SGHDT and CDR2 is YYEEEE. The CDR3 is CASSLGRLAGGDTQYF. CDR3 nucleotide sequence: TGTGCCAGCAGCTTGGGTCGGCTAGCGGGAGGAGATACGCAGTATTTT.

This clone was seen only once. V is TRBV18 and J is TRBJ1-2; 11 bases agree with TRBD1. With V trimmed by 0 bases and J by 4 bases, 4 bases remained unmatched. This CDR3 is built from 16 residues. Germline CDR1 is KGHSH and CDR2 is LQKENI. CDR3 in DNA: TGTGCCAGCTCACCACCCCGGACAGGGGGCGGCTATGGCTACACCTTC. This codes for CASSPPRTGGGYGYTF.

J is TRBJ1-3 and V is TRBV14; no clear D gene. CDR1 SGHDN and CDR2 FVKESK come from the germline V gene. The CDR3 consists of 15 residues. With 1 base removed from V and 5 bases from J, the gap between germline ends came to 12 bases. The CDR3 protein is CASSQVEAPRNTIYF. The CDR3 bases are TGTGCCAGCAGCCAAGTTGAAGCCCCCAGAAACACCATATATTTT.

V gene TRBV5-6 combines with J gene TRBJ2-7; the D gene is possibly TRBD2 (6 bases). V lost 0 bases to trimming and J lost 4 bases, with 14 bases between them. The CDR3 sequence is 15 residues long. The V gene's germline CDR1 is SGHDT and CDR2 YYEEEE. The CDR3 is CASSLGRAGIYEQYF. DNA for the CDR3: TGTGCCAGCAGCTTGGGGAGGGCGGGGATATACGAGCAGTACTTC.

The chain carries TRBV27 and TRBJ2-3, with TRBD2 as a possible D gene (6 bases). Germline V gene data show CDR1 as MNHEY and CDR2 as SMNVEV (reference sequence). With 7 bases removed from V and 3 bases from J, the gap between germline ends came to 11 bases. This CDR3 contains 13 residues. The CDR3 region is CASIRSGTDTQYF. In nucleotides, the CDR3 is TGTGCCAGCATAAGAAGCGGGACAGATACGCAGTATTTT.

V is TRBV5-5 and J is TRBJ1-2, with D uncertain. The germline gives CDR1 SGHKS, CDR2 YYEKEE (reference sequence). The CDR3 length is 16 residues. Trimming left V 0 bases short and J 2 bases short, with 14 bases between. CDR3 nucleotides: TGTGCCAGCAGCTTGGAGATCCTAAGGACGAACTATGGCTACACCTTC. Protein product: CASSLEILRTNYGYTF.

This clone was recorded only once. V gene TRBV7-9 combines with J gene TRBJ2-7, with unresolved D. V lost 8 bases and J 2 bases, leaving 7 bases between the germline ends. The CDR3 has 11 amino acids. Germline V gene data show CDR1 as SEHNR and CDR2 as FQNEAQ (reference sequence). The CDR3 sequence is CASGHTYEQYF. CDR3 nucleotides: TGTGCCAGCGGGCATACCTACGAGCAGTACTTC.

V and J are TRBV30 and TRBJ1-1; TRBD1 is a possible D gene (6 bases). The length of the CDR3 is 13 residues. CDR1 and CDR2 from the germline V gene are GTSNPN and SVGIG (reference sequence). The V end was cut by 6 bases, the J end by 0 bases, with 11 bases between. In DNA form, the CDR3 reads TGTGCCTGCTTCACAGGGATGAACACTGAAGCTTTCTTT. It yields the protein CACFTGMNTEAFF.

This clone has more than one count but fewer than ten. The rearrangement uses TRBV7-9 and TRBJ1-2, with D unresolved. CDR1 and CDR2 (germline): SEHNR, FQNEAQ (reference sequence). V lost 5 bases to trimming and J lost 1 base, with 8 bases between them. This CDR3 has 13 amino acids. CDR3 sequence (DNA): TGTGCCAGCAGCCTAGACGGTAACTATGGCTACACCTTC. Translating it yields CASSLDGNYGYTF.

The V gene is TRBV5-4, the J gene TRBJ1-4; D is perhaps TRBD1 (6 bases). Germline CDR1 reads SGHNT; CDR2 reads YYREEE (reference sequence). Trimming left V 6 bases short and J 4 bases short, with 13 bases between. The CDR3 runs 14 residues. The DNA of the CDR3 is TGTGCCAGCAACCCATGGGGGCTTAATGAAAAACTGTTTTTT. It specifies CASNPWGLNEKLFF.

The CDR3 here is CASSQDRGGYTF. In DNA, the CDR3 is TGTGCCAGCAGCCAAGACAGGGGAGGCTACACCTTC. The chain is built from TRBV14 and TRBJ1-2; perhaps TRBD1 as D (6 bases). Germline CDR1 reads SGHDN; CDR2 reads FVKESK. CDR3 length equals 12 residues. V was shortened by 0 bases and J by 8 bases, with 7 bases between the two germline ends. Looking up the rest from reference TRBV14 and TRBJ1-2 gives the full variable domain: EAGVTQFPSHSVIEKGQTVTLRCDPISGHDNLYWYRRVMGKEIKFLLHFVKESKQDESGMPNNRFLAERTGGTYSTLKVQPAELEDSGVYFCASSQDRGGYTFGSGTRLTVV.